The rows below give T cell receptor beta chains drawn from one sample of a study of beta chain features in type 1 diabetes. Data came from immunoSEQ multiplex PCR; TCRdb stores just in-frame clones and leaves some out. The sample lists 45,000 to 60,000 clones, just under 65% occurring once. Sequenced input: stem cell memory CD4+ T cells from blood. The receptor set was obtained from a woman aged 30 to 39 with type 1 diabetes. The CDR3 runs from the conserved cysteine through the conserved F or W. The D gene is left open where the match is weak. Clone size is shown for a subset of rows, as once, few, many or a class of expanded clone.

v_gene: TRBV5-1
j_gene: TRBJ2-1
abundance: -
d_gene: TRBD2
CDR3aa: CASSLLASGFEQFF
CDR3nt: TGCGCCAGCAGCTTGTTGGCTAGCGGCTTTGAGCAGTTCTTC

v_gene: TRBV4-2
j_gene: TRBJ2-5
abundance: once
d_gene: TRBD2
CDR3aa: CASGTSGTQETQYF
CDR3nt: TGTGCCAGCGGGACTAGCGGAACCCAAGAGACCCAGTACTTC

v_gene: TRBV28
j_gene: TRBJ1-2
abundance: -
d_gene: TRBD1
CDR3aa: CASSPSTGFTYGYTF
CDR3nt: TGTGCCAGCAGTCCATCGACAGGGTTTACCTATGGCTACACCTTC

v_gene: TRBV5-1
j_gene: TRBJ2-3
abundance: -
d_gene: -
CDR3aa: CASSGGRIPTDTQYF
CDR3nt: TGCGCCAGCAGCGGGGGCCGCATTCCCACAGATACGCAGTATTTT

v_gene: TRBV11-2
j_gene: TRBJ2-7
abundance: -
d_gene: TRBD2
CDR3aa: CASRLASTYEQYF
CDR3nt: TGTGCCAGCAGACTAGCGTCCACCTACGAGCAGTACTTC

v_gene: TRBV5-1
j_gene: TRBJ2-5
abundance: -
d_gene: -
CDR3aa: CASSLAERVYQETQYF
CDR3nt: TGCGCCAGCAGCTTGGCCGAGCGAGTGTACCAAGAGACCCAGTACTTC

v_gene: TRBV7-9
j_gene: TRBJ2-5
abundance: few
d_gene: TRBD2
CDR3aa: CASSLSLAGAGETQYF
CDR3nt: TGTGCCAGCAGCTTAAGTCTAGCGGGAGCAGGCGAGACCCAGTACTTC

v_gene: TRBV29-1
j_gene: TRBJ2-1
abundance: -
d_gene: TRBD2
CDR3aa: CSVERGSVDEQFF
CDR3nt: TGCAGCGTTGAACGCGGGAGTGTCGATGAGCAGTTCTTC

v_gene: TRBV19
j_gene: TRBJ2-5
abundance: -
d_gene: -
CDR3aa: CASSIVHREETQYF
CDR3nt: TGTGCCAGTAGTATAGTTCACAGGGAAGAGACCCAGTACTTC

v_gene: TRBV29-1
j_gene: TRBJ2-3
abundance: -
d_gene: TRBD2
CDR3aa: CSALAGGGTDTQYF
CDR3nt: TGCAGCGCTCTAGCGGGAGGTGGCACAGATACGCAGTATTTT

v_gene: TRBV7-3
j_gene: TRBJ2-1
abundance: -
d_gene: TRBD1
CDR3aa: CASSLMGAGGTEQFF
CDR3nt: TGTGCCAGCAGCTTAATGGGCGCAGGGGGCACTGAGCAGTTCTTC

v_gene: TRBV4-1
j_gene: TRBJ2-3
abundance: -
d_gene: TRBD2
CDR3aa: CASSLERELPRTDTQYF
CDR3nt: TGCGCCAGCAGCCTTGAGCGGGAACTACCCCGCACAGATACGCAGTATTTT

v_gene: TRBV15
j_gene: TRBJ2-7
abundance: -
d_gene: -
CDR3aa: CATSRDPPGVYEQYF
CDR3nt: TGTGCCACCAGCAGAGACCCACCCGGTGTCTACGAGCAGTACTTC

v_gene: TRBV5-1
j_gene: TRBJ2-1
abundance: -
d_gene: TRBD2
CDR3aa: CASSSDLAGYGNEQFF
CDR3nt: TGCGCCAGCAGCAGCGATCTAGCGGGATACGGCAATGAGCAGTTCTTC

v_gene: TRBV27
j_gene: TRBJ2-5
abundance: -
d_gene: -
CDR3aa: CASKLRVGEETQYF
CDR3nt: TGTGCCAGCAAACTTCGGGTGGGTGAAGAGACCCAGTACTTC

v_gene: TRBV19
j_gene: TRBJ2-2
abundance: -
d_gene: -
CDR3aa: CASSIGRSGELFF
CDR3nt: TGTGCCAGTAGTATAGGCCGGTCAGGGGAGCTGTTTTTT

v_gene: TRBV5-6
j_gene: TRBJ2-7
abundance: -
d_gene: -
CDR3aa: CASSWDVGGYEQYF
CDR3nt: TGTGCCAGCAGCTGGGATGTCGGGGGATACGAGCAGTACTTC

v_gene: TRBV7-2
j_gene: TRBJ1-2
abundance: -
d_gene: -
CDR3aa: CASSLLSILPYGYTF
CDR3nt: TGTGCCAGCAGCCTACTATCGATACTACCATATGGCTACACCTTC

v_gene: TRBV7-3
j_gene: TRBJ2-2
abundance: -
d_gene: -
CDR3aa: CASSTGWTAGELFF
CDR3nt: TGTGCCAGCTCGACCGGGTGGACAGCCGGGGAGCTGTTTTTT

v_gene: TRBV4-1
j_gene: TRBJ1-2
abundance: -
d_gene: TRBD1
CDR3aa: CASSQDLMGTGGGLIGYTF
CDR3nt: TGCGCCAGCAGCCAAGACTTGATGGGGACAGGGGGCGGTCTTATAGGCTACACCTTC

v_gene: TRBV4-1
j_gene: TRBJ2-3
abundance: -
d_gene: TRBD2
CDR3aa: CASSQAQTSGSTDTQYF
CDR3nt: TGCGCCAGCAGCCAGGCTCAGACTAGCGGGAGCACAGATACGCAGTATTTT

v_gene: TRBV5-1
j_gene: TRBJ1-1
abundance: -
d_gene: -
CDR3aa: CASSLVSNTEAFF
CDR3nt: TGCGCCAGCAGCTTGGTATCCAACACTGAAGCTTTCTTT

v_gene: TRBV9
j_gene: TRBJ2-7
abundance: -
d_gene: -
CDR3aa: CASSVGTLSYEQYF
CDR3nt: TGTGCCAGCAGCGTAGGGACTCTGTCCTACGAGCAGTACTTC

v_gene: TRBV27
j_gene: TRBJ1-3
abundance: -
d_gene: -
CDR3aa: CASKTPGNTIYF
CDR3nt: TGTGCCAGCAAAACTCCTGGAAACACCATATATTTT

v_gene: TRBV7-9
j_gene: TRBJ1-5
abundance: once
d_gene: -
CDR3aa: CASSAQGGGNQPQHF
CDR3nt: TGTGCCAGCAGCGCGCAGGGAGGGGGAAATCAGCCCCAGCATTTT

v_gene: TRBV13
j_gene: TRBJ2-7
abundance: -
d_gene: TRBD1
CDR3aa: CASSLGRTGQIYEQYF
CDR3nt: TGTGCCAGCAGCTTAGGGAGGACAGGCCAAATCTACGAGCAGTACTTC

v_gene: TRBV11-1
j_gene: TRBJ2-1
abundance: -
d_gene: TRBD2
CDR3aa: CASSLITSGRPYNEQFF
CDR3nt: TGTGCCAGCAGCTTAATTACTAGCGGGAGACCCTACAATGAGCAGTTCTTC

v_gene: TRBV7-2
j_gene: TRBJ2-5
abundance: -
d_gene: TRBD2
CDR3aa: CASSYQGGGLAGGLETQYF
CDR3nt: TGTGCCAGCAGCTACCAGGGGGGGGGACTAGCGGGAGGTCTGGAGACCCAGTACTTC

v_gene: TRBV9
j_gene: TRBJ2-3
abundance: few
d_gene: -
CDR3aa: CASSAQVRAEDTQYF
CDR3nt: TGTGCCAGCAGCGCCCAGGTGCGAGCCGAAGATACGCAGTATTTT

v_gene: TRBV18
j_gene: TRBJ2-7
abundance: few
d_gene: -
CDR3aa: CASSLQNYEQYF
CDR3nt: TGTGCCAGCTCACTACAAAACTACGAGCAGTACTTC

v_gene: TRBV5-1
j_gene: TRBJ2-1
abundance: -
d_gene: TRBD2
CDR3aa: CASSLGGRAEDEQFF
CDR3nt: TGCGCCAGCAGCTTGGGCGGGAGGGCCGAGGATGAGCAGTTCTTC

v_gene: TRBV7-6
j_gene: TRBJ2-6
abundance: -
d_gene: -
CDR3aa: CASSSQTASSGANVLTF
CDR3nt: TGTGCCAGCAGCTCACAGACAGCTTCCTCTGGGGCCAACGTCCTGACTTTC

v_gene: TRBV28
j_gene: TRBJ2-3
abundance: few
d_gene: TRBD2
CDR3aa: CASSALAGARTDTQYF
CDR3nt: TGTGCCAGCAGTGCCCTAGCGGGAGCCCGCACAGATACGCAGTATTTT

v_gene: TRBV6-5
j_gene: TRBJ2-1
abundance: few
d_gene: -
CDR3aa: CASSYEGEGSYNEQFF
CDR3nt: TGTGCCAGCAGTTACGAGGGGGAAGGGTCCTACAATGAGCAGTTCTTC

v_gene: TRBV5-1
j_gene: TRBJ2-1
abundance: -
d_gene: TRBD1
CDR3aa: CASSLGGGERGEQFF
CDR3nt: TGCGCCAGCAGCTTGGGAGGGGGCGAGAGGGGTGAGCAGTTCTTC

v_gene: TRBV19
j_gene: TRBJ2-1
abundance: -
d_gene: -
CDR3aa: CASSIFGTRTYNEQFF
CDR3nt: TGTGCCAGTAGTATTTTTGGGACAAGAACCTACAATGAGCAGTTCTTC